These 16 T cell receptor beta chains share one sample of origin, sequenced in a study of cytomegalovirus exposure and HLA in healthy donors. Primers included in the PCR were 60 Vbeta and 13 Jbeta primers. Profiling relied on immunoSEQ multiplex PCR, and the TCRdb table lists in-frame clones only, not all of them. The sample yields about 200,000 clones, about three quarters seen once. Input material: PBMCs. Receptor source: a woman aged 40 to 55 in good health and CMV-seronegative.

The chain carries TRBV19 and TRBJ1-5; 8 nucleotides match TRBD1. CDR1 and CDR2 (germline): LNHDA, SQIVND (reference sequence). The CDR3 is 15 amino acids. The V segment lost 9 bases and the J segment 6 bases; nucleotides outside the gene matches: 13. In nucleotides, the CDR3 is TGTGCCAGCCACCCCCGGGACAGGCATATTCAGCCCCAGCATTTT. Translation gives CASHPRDRHIQPQHF.

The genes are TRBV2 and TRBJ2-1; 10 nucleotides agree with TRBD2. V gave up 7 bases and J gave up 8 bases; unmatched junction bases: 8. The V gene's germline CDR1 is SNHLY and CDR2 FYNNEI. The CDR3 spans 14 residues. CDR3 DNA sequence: TGTGCCAGCATAGGGACTAGCGTGGTCTATGAGCAGTTCTTC. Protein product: CASIGTSVVYEQFF.

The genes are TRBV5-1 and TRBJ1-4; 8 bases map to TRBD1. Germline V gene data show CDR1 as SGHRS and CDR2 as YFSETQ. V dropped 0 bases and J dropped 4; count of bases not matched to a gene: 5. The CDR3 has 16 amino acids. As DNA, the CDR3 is TGCGCCAGCAGCTTGGGGCAGGGGGCCGATAATGAAAAACTGTTTTTT. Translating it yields CASSLGQGADNEKLFF.

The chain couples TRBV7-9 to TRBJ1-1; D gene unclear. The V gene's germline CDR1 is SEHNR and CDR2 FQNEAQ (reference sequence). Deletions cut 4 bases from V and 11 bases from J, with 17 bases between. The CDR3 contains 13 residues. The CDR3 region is CASSSDLTGRAFF. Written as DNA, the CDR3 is TGTGCCAGCAGCTCGGACTTGACGGGTCGGGCTTTCTTT.

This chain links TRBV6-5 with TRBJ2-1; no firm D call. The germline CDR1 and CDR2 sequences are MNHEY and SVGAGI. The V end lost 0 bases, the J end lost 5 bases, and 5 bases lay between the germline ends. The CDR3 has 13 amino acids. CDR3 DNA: TGTGCCAGCAGTTACTCTCCAGACAATGAGCAGTTCTTC. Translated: CASSYSPDNEQFF.

CDR3: CASSLKQGMGTDTQYF. The DNA of the CDR3 is TGCGCCAGCAGCTTAAAACAGGGTATGGGGACAGATACGCAGTATTTT. The V call is TRBV5-1, the J call TRBJ2-3, with D tentatively TRBD1 (6 bases). The V end lost 2 bases, the J end lost 3 bases, and 16 bases lay between the germline ends. The length of the CDR3 is 16 residues. Per the germline V gene, CDR1 is SGHRS and CDR2 is YFSETQ.

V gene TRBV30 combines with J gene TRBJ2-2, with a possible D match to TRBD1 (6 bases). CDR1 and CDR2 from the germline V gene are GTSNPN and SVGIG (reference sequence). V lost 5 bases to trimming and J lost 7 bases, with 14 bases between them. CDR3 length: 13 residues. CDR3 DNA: TGTGCCTGGTCTCATACAGGGATCGGGGAGCTGTTTTTT. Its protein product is CAWSHTGIGELFF.

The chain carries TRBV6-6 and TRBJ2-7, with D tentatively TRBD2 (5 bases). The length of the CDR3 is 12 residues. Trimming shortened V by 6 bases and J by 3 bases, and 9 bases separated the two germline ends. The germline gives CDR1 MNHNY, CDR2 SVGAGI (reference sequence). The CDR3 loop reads CASSKSGYEQYV. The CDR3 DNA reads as TGTGCCAGCAGCAAAAGCGGCTACGAGCAGTACGTC.

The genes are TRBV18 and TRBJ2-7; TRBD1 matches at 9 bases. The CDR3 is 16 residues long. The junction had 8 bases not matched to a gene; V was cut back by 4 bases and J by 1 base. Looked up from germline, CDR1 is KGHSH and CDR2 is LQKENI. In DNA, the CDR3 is TGTGCCAGCTCACAGACGACAGGGGGATCGTCCTACGAGCAGTACTTC. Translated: CASSQTTGGSSYEQYF.

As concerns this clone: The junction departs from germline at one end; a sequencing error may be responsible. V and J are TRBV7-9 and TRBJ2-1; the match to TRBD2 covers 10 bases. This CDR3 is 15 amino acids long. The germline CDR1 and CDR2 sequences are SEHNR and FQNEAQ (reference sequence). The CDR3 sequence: CSSSSPGTSVNEQFF. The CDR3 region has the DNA TGTTCCAGCAGCTCCCCCGGGACTAGCGTCAATGAGCAGTTCTTC.

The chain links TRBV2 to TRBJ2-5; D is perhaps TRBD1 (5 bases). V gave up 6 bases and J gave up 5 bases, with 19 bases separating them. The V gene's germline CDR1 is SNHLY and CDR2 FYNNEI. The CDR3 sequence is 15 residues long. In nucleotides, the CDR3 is TGTGCCAGCAGCCGACAGAAACCTCCTCTCGAGACCCAGTACTTC. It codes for CASSRQKPPLETQYF.

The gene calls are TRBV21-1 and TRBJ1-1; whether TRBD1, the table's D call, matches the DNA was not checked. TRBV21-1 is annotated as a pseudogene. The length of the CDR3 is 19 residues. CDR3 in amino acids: CASSETRDRGHWVNTEAFF. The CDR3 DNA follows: TGTGCCAGCAGCGAAACCCGGGACAGGGGGCATTGGGTGAACACTGAAGCTTTCTTT.

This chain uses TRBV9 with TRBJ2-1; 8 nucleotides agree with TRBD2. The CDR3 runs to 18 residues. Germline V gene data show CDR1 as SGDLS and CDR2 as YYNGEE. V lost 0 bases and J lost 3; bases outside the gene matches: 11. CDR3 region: CASSVVPLSGSLYNEQFF. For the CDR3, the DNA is TGTGCCAGCAGCGTAGTCCCCCTCAGCGGGAGCCTCTACAATGAGCAGTTCTTC.

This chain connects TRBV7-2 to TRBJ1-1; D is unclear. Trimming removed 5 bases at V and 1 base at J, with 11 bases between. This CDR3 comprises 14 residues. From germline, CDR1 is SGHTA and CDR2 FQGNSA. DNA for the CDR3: TGTGCCAGCAGCGTGACACCTGAGAACACTGAAGCTTTCTTT. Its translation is CASSVTPENTEAFF. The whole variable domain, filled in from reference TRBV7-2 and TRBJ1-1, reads GAGVSQSPSNKVTEKGKDVELRCDPISGHTALYWYRQSLGQGLEFLIYFQGNSAPDKSGLPSDRFSAERTGGSVSTLTIQRTQQEDSAVYLCASSVTPENTEAFFGQGTRLTVV.

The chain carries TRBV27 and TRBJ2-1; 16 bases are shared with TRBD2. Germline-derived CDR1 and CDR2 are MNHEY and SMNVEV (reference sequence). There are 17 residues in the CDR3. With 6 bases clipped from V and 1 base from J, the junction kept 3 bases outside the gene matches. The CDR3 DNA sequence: TGTGCCAGCAGACCGGGACTAGCGGGAGGGTCCTACAATGAGCAGTTCTTC. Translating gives CASRPGLAGGSYNEQFF.

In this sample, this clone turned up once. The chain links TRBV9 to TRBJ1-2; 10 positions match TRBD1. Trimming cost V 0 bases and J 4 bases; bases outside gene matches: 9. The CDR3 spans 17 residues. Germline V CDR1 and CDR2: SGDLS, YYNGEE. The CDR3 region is CASSVAVDRGRGYGYTF. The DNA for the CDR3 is TGTGCCAGCAGCGTAGCTGTAGACAGGGGGCGCGGCTATGGCTACACCTTC.